This T cell receptor beta chain is from a study of T cells in Graves' hyperthyroidism and ophthalmopathy. Germline V lookup: CDR1 MNHEY, CDR2 SMNVEV (reference sequence). This CDR3 spans 15 amino acids. Trimming removed 4 bases from V and 3 bases from J, with 16 bases in between. This clonotype was recorded a few times. Its antigen is not identified. The TCR beta CDR3 regions underwent amplification using RNA transcripts as the source. A set of HTBI primers served as the primers for a first-round RT-PCR of the TCR CDR3. TCRdb recomputed calls from the multiplex PCR reads with MiXCR, one row per CDR3 protein. The sample records 700,000 or so distinct CDR3 sequences, roughly 15% being singletons. General observations from the study: Before onset, by a median of about seven months, the model predicted ophthalmopathy.

Calling Graves' hyperthyroidism stable meant ophthalmopathy did not progress within 18 months. Sequencing was performed on blood. The chain has TRBV27 and TRBJ2-7; maybe TRBD2 (5 bases). The receptor's source is a man younger than 35 with Graves' hyperthyroidism. The CDR3 reads CASSSLPREYYEQYF. As DNA, the CDR3 is TGTGCCAGCAGTTCCCTACCCCGGGAATACTACGAGCAGTACTTC.